These T cell receptor beta chains were read from a single sample in a study of blood T cell repertoires in COVID-19. Some clones are missing from TCRdb's copy, which holds only in-frame ones; the method was immunoSEQ multiplex PCR. The table lists over 100,000 clones, over 60% of them singletons, with approximately 3.9% in the top ten. Sequences were obtained from peripheral blood. Every receptor here comes from a woman of 80 years or more with acute or convalescent COVID-19. CDR3s include the opening cysteine and the closing phenylalanine or tryptophan. A D gene is named only where the DNA matches it firmly. Clone size is stated in some rows and not others, as once, few, many or a class when expanded.

TRBJ1-1 | TRBD1 | TRBV5-1 | - | TGCGCCAGCAGCTTGGGGGACAGTTCTATCATGAACACTGAAGCTTTCTTT | CASSLGDSSIMNTEAFF
TRBJ2-1 | - | TRBV30 | once | TGTGCCTGGGCGACAGGTCTGGGAAACAATGAGCAGTTCTTC | CAWATGLGNNEQFF
TRBJ1-2 | - | TRBV5-1 | - | TGCGCCAGCAGACCCACGACAGGCAACTATGGCTACACCTTC | CASRPTTGNYGYTF
TRBJ1-2 | - | TRBV19 | - | TGTGCCAGTAGTATAGGACCCTGGACAGAGTATGGCTACACCTTC | CASSIGPWTEYGYTF
TRBJ2-3 | TRBD2 | TRBV29-1 | - | TGCAGCGTTAGCACAGGACTAGCGGGAGAATACTCGGGGTATTTT | CSVSTGLAGEYSGYF
TRBJ2-5 | - | TRBV2 | - | TGTGCCAGCACCAGGGACTCCCCAGAGACCCAGTACTTC | CASTRDSPETQYF
TRBJ1-5 | - | TRBV7-8 | - | TGTGCCAGCAGCACTTCCGGGGGGTACAATCAGCCCCAGCATTTT | CASSTSGGYNQPQHF
TRBJ1-2 | TRBD1 | TRBV5-6 | - | TGTGCCAGCAGCTTGCAGGGGGCTAACTATGGCTACACCTTC | CASSLQGANYGYTF
TRBJ2-1 | - | TRBV5-1 | - | TGCGCCAGCAGCTTGGCCGAGACAGAGAATGAGCAGTTCTTC | CASSLAETENEQFF
TRBJ2-2 | - | TRBV9 | - | TGTGCCAGCAGCGTAGGATCCGGGGAGTACACCGGGGAGCTGTTTTTT | CASSVGSGEYTGELFF
TRBJ1-2 | - | TRBV5-1 | - | TGCGCCAGCAGCTCACAGGGTAACTATGGCTACACCTTC | CASSSQGNYGYTF
TRBJ1-1 | TRBD1 | TRBV5-1 | few | TGCGCCAGCAGCCCGGACAGGGTGAACACTGAAGCTTTCTTT | CASSPDRVNTEAFF
TRBJ1-2 | - | TRBV27 | - | TGTGCCAGCAGTTTAGTCCCAGGACAAAACTATGGCTACACCTTC | CASSLVPGQNYGYTF
TRBJ2-2 | - | TRBV13 | - | TGTGCCAGCAGCGTGGGACTCCTTAGAACCGGGGAGCTGTTTTTT | CASSVGLLRTGELFF
TRBJ1-3 | - | TRBV19 | - | TGTGCCAGTATTATTTGGACACCCAACGGAAACACCATATATTTT | CASIIWTPNGNTIYF
TRBJ2-2 | - | TRBV19 | - | TGTGCCAGTAGTACCCGACTCAACACCGGGGAGCTGTTTTTT | CASSTRLNTGELFF
TRBJ1-2 | TRBD1 | TRBV10-3 | few | TGTGCCATCAGAACTGGACAGGGGGCGAGTGGCTACACCTTC | CAIRTGQGASGYTF
TRBJ1-1 | TRBD1 | TRBV19 | once | TGTGCCAGTAATCACAGGGGACCTAGGGGTGAAAACACTGAAGCTTTCTTT | CASNHRGPRGENTEAFF
TRBJ2-5 | TRBD2 | TRBV5-1 | - | TGCGCCAGCAGCTTGGGACTAGCGCAAGAGACCCAGTACTTC | CASSLGLAQETQYF
TRBJ2-3 | TRBD1 | TRBV18 | - | TGTGCCAGCTCACCACCGGACAGGGCTAGCACAGATACGCAGTATTTT | CASSPPDRASTDTQYF
TRBJ2-7 | TRBD1 | TRBV29-1 | few | TGCAGCGTTGTTAGGGCCACAGGGGGCAGCTACGAGCAGTACTTC | CSVVRATGGSYEQYF
TRBJ2-3 | - | TRBV3-1/TRBV3-2 | - | TGTGCCAGCAGCCAAGGAGTCCTGTCGGGTGCCCGCACAGATACGCAGTATTTT | CASSQGVLSGARTDTQYF
TRBJ2-6 | - | TRBV4-3 | - | TGCGCCAGCAGCCAAGAAGTCGTAGCGGTGAGCTCTGGGGCCAACGTCCTGACTTTC | CASSQEVVAVSSGANVLTF
TRBJ2-1 | TRBD2 | TRBV7-3 | - | TGTGCCAGCAGCTTAAGCGGGGGGGCTCCGGGTGAGCAGTTCTTC | CASSLSGGAPGEQFF
TRBJ2-5 | TRBD2 | TRBV28 | - | TGTGCCAGCAGTGACCCCGGGGGGGCGGGAGGAAGAGAGACCCAGTACTTC | CASSDPGGAGGRETQYF
TRBJ2-3 | TRBD2 | TRBV19 | - | TGTGCCAGTAGTTCCCGCCCAGGTAGCGGGGGGGGAGATACGCAGTATTTT | CASSSRPGSGGGDTQYF
TRBJ1-3 | - | TRBV2 | - | TGTGCCAGCAGCGGGATCCGCTCTGGAAACACCATATATTTT | CASSGIRSGNTIYF
TRBJ2-5 | TRBD1 | TRBV6-5 | once | TGTGCCAGCAGTTTCCGGGACAGACACCAAGAGACCCAGTACTTC | CASSFRDRHQETQYF
TRBJ1-1 | - | TRBV5-5 | - | TGTGCCAGCAGCCCCGGAGGGGCATCGAACACTGAAGCTTTCTTT | CASSPGGASNTEAFF
TRBJ2-1 | TRBD2 | TRBV27 | - | TGTGCCAGCACCCAGTTGGGACTAGCGAGTAATGAGCAGTTCTTC | CASTQLGLASNEQFF
TRBJ1-6 | TRBD1 | TRBV7-9 | - | TGTGCCAGCAGCCCCGGGACAGCGGTCGGGCCCCTCCACTTT | CASSPGTAVGPLHF
TRBJ1-2 | TRBD1 | TRBV9 | once | TGTGCCAGCAGCGGGGGACAGGGGTCGGCGGCTAACTATGGCTACACCTTC | CASSGGQGSAANYGYTF
TRBJ2-7 | - | TRBV7-2 | once | TGTGCCAGCAGCTTTAGACAGGTGAGCTCCTACGAGCAGTACTTC | CASSFRQVSSYEQYF
TRBJ1-5 | - | TRBV5-5 | - | TGTGCCAGCAGCTTGGTGGTGGGCCTTGACAATCAGCCCCAGCATTTT | CASSLVVGLDNQPQHF
TRBJ2-1 | TRBD2 | TRBV24-1 | - | TGTGCCACCAGTGACCAGACTAGCGGGAGAGGAAATGAGCAGTTCTTC | CATSDQTSGRGNEQFF
TRBJ1-6 | - | TRBV21-1 | - | TGTGCCAGCAGCAATCCCCGGGATGATAATTCACCCCTCCACTTT | CASSNPRDDNSPLHF
TRBJ2-5 | - | TRBV4-2 | once | TGTGCCAGCAGCCAAGAGGCGGGGAGAGAGACCCAGTACTTC | CASSQEAGRETQYF
TRBJ2-5 | TRBD1 | TRBV19 | - | TGTGCCAGTAGTATGACAGGGGGGGTCGGAGAGACCCAGTACTTC | CASSMTGGVGETQYF
TRBJ1-6 | - | TRBV30 | - | TGTGCCTGGAGGAGGTCCACACGGAATTCACCCCTCCACTTT | CAWRRSTRNSPLHF
TRBJ2-3 | TRBD1 | TRBV5-1 | - | TGCGCCAGCAGCTTGTTCCTAGCAGGGGGAGATACGCAGTATTTT | CASSLFLAGGDTQYF
TRBJ2-3 | - | TRBV4-1 | - | TGCGCCAGCAGCGACAGGCCCCTTACAGATACGCAGTATTTT | CASSDRPLTDTQYF
TRBJ2-5 | TRBD2 | TRBV10-2 | - | TGCGCCAGCAAGTATAGCGGGCCCCCAGAGACCCAGTACTTC | CASKYSGPPETQYF
TRBJ1-5 | TRBD1 | TRBV6-4 | - | TGTGCCAGTTCCGCTAGGACAGGGACATATGGCAATCAGCCCCAGCATTTT | CASSARTGTYGNQPQHF
TRBJ1-6 | - | TRBV18 | - | TGTGCCAGCTCACCTGCGAGCTCCTATAATTCACCCCTCCACTTT | CASSPASSYNSPLHF
TRBJ2-3 | - | TRBV7-9 | - | TGTGCCAGCAGCCCCCCCGGTCGTACGCAGTATTTT | CASSPPGRTQYF
TRBJ2-4 | - | TRBV5-6 | - | TGTGCCAGCAGCACCACAGGGATGTGGCAGAAAAACATTCAGTACTTC | CASSTTGMWQKNIQYF
TRBJ2-7 | - | TRBV6-5 | - | TGTGCCAGCAGGGCAGTCTCCTACGAGCAGTACTTC | CASRAVSYEQYF
TRBJ1-1 | - | TRBV6-5 | - | TGTGCCAGCAGTCCATCGACTGGGACTGAAGCTTTCTTT | CASSPSTGTEAFF
TRBJ2-2 | TRBD2 | TRBV9 | - | TGTGCCAGCTCTTTAGAAAGCGGGGGAACCGGGGAGCTGTTTTTT | CASSLESGGTGELFF
TRBJ2-5 | TRBD2 | TRBV7-3 | - | TGTGCCAGCAGCTCGGGACTAGCGCAACAAGGGACCCAGTACTTC | CASSSGLAQQGTQYF
TRBJ1-1 | - | TRBV7-6 | - | TGTGCCAGCAGCTTAGCGCAGGGGAACACTGAAGCTTTCTTT | CASSLAQGNTEAFF
TRBJ2-1 | TRBD1 | TRBV7-2 | - | TGTGCCAGCAGCGCCGGGACAGGGGGCTACAATGAGCAGTTCTTC | CASSAGTGGYNEQFF
TRBJ1-1 | - | TRBV25-1 | - | TGTGCCAGCAGTGAACGGGGGGGCCAGAACACTGAAGCTTTCTTT | CASSERGGQNTEAFF
TRBJ2-2 | - | TRBV2 | - | TGTGCCAGCGGAGGACTGGAGAACACCGGGGAGCTGTTTTTT | CASGGLENTGELFF
TRBJ2-7 | - | TRBV6-5 | - | TGTGCCAGCAGTTTACGAGGGCACTACGAGCAGTACTTC | CASSLRGHYEQYF
TRBJ1-5 | - | TRBV4-2 | - | TGTGCCAGCAGCCAAACAGGGATTAGCAATCAGCCCCAGCATTTT | CASSQTGISNQPQHF
TRBJ2-1 | TRBD2 | TRBV4-3 | - | TGCGCCAGCAGCCACCTCCTGGGGAGGGTTGAGCAGTTCTTC | CASSHLLGRVEQFF
TRBJ1-5 | TRBD1 | TRBV19 | few | TGTGCCAGTAGTGCACAGGACAGGGGAGTCGATTGGAATCAGCCCCAGCATTTT | CASSAQDRGVDWNQPQHF